The rows below give T cell receptor beta chains drawn from one sample of a study of sequential checkpoint blockade in melanoma. Produced via immunoSEQ multiplex PCR; TCRdb's table is partial and in-frame only. The sample has about 35,000 clones, almost 85% seen once; the top ten hold 4.5% to 7%. The sample consisted of CD8+ T cells sorted from blood (inferred from file names), taken from a patient given nivolumab and ipilimumab in sequence. Every receptor here comes from a human donor with melanoma. CDR3s include the opening cysteine and the closing phenylalanine or tryptophan. Fields, in order: D gene, clone size, V gene, J gene, CDR3 DNA, CDR3 protein. A D gene is named only where the DNA matches it firmly. Rows may omit the clone size; those that give it use once, few, many or a size class.

>NA|NA|TRBV7-8|TRBJ1-2
TGTGCCAGCAGCTCACAGGGCAGCTATGGCTACACCTTC
CASSSQGSYGYTF
>NA|NA|TRBV29-1|TRBJ1-2
TGCAGCGCCGAAGGGGAAGGCTATGGCTACACCTTC
CSAEGEGYGYTF
>NA|NA|TRBV28|TRBJ2-7
TGTGCCAGCAGTTTTCATCCCTCCTACGAGCAGTACTTC
CASSFHPSYEQYF
>TRBD2|NA|TRBV6-6|TRBJ2-2
TGTGCCAGCAGTTATATAGCGGGGGGGAACACCGGGGAGCTGTTTTTT
CASSYIAGGNTGELFF
>NA|NA|TRBV9|TRBJ1-1
TGTGCCAGCAGCGGAGAGGGATCTGAAGCTTTCTTT
CASSGEGSEAFF
>NA|NA|TRBV6-6|TRBJ2-7
TGTGCCAGCAGTTACTCGCCAGCGACCGAGCAGTACTTC
CASSYSPATEQYF
>NA|NA|TRBV6-5|TRBJ1-1
TGTGCCAGCAGTTACTCGTCCAGTTTGAACACTGAAGCTTTCTTT
CASSYSSSLNTEAFF
>NA|NA|TRBV19|TRBJ2-2
TGTGCCTCCCGGGACTTCCCCACCGGGGAGCTGTTTTTT
CASRDFPTGELFF
>NA|NA|TRBV21-1|TRBJ2-2
TGTGCCAGCAGCAAAGAAGAGTCTGGGGGACAGGGGGACGGGGAGCTGTTTTTT
CASSKEESGGQGDGELFF
>TRBD1|NA|TRBV28|TRBJ2-7
TGTGCCAGCACCCTGGGACAGGGGAGCTCCTACGAGCAGTACTTC
CASTLGQGSSYEQYF
>TRBD1|NA|TRBV9|TRBJ2-7
TGTGCCAGCAGCGAATGGGGACAGGCCATGGGAGAGCAGTACTTC
CASSEWGQAMGEQYF
>TRBD1|few|TRBV19|TRBJ1-4
TGTGCCAGTAGTGACAGGGGTGAAAAACTGTTTTTT
CASSDRGEKLFF
>NA|NA|TRBV19|TRBJ2-3
TGTGCCAGTAGTACTCAGACAGATACGCAGTATTTT
CASSTQTDTQYF
>NA|NA|TRBV14|TRBJ2-7
TGTGCCAGCAGCCACGTCTCCTACGAGCAGTACTTC
CASSHVSYEQYF
>TRBD1|NA|TRBV19|TRBJ1-2
TGTGCCAGTAGTATAGGTCAGGGGGCAGAGGGCTACACCTTC
CASSIGQGAEGYTF
>NA|NA|TRBV19|TRBJ2-3
TGTGCCAGTAGTAATGAGGATGAGGGCACAGATACGCAGTATTTT
CASSNEDEGTDTQYF
>NA|NA|TRBV19|TRBJ2-7
TGTGCCAGTAGTACAGGGGCCCGTGGATCTGTCGAGCAGTACTTC
CASSTGARGSVEQYF
>TRBD2|NA|TRBV10-3|TRBJ2-5
TGTGCCATCAGTGATTCTAGCGGGACCCCCTACCAAGAGACCCAGTACTTC
CAISDSSGTPYQETQYF
>TRBD2|NA|TRBV4-1|TRBJ2-7
TGCGCCAGCAAGCTGACTAGCTCGAGCTCCTACGAGCAGTACTTC
CASKLTSSSSYEQYF
>NA|once|TRBV10-1|TRBJ2-7
TGCGCCAGCAGTGAGCCCTTGGGGAGGCACGAGCAGTACTTC
CASSEPLGRHEQYF
>NA|NA|TRBV27|TRBJ2-1
TGTGCCAGCAGTTCGGGTGTCAGCTACAATGAGCAGTTCTTC
CASSSGVSYNEQFF
>NA|NA|TRBV7-2|TRBJ2-3
TGTGCCAGCAGTGTTACAGGCACAGATACGCAGTATTTT
CASSVTGTDTQYF
>NA|NA|TRBV6-4|TRBJ2-3
TGTGCCAGCAGTAAAACAGAGACAGATACGCAGTATTTT
CASSKTETDTQYF
>NA|NA|TRBV28|TRBJ2-5
TGTGCCAGCAGTCCCGCCGGGGGACAGGAGACCCAGTACTTC
CASSPAGGQETQYF
>TRBD2|medium-sized|TRBV6-4|TRBJ2-7
TGTGCCAGCACCTTCTCGGGGGGTGAGCAGTACTTC
CASTFSGGEQYF
>TRBD1|NA|TRBV5-1|TRBJ2-3
TGCGCCAGCAGCGCCGGGACAGGGGGAGATACGCAGTATTTT
CASSAGTGGDTQYF
>NA|NA|TRBV5-1|TRBJ2-7
TGCGCCAGCAGCCTGGCCCCGGTGCGGTGGAGACGATACGAGCAGTACTTC
CASSLAPVRWRRYEQYF
>TRBD1|few|TRBV7-9|TRBJ2-7
TGTGCCAGCGGCCGGGACAGTGGCCACGAGCAGTACTTC
CASGRDSGHEQYF
>TRBD1|NA|TRBV13|TRBJ2-4
TGTGCCAGCAGCTACAGGGGGCGCGGAAACATTCAGTACTTC
CASSYRGRGNIQYF
>NA|NA|TRBV28|TRBJ2-7
TGTGCCAGCAGCCTCCCTTCTCGACAGACCTACGAGCAGTACTTC
CASSLPSRQTYEQYF
>NA|NA|TRBV29-1|TRBJ2-1
TGCAGCGTTCCACAGACAGGTAATGAGCAGTTCTTC
CSVPQTGNEQFF
>TRBD2|NA|TRBV19|TRBJ2-1
TGTGCCAGTAGCCCCGGGACTAGGGGCTACAATGAGCAGTTCTTC
CASSPGTRGYNEQFF
>NA|NA|TRBV2|TRBJ1-3
TGTGCCAGCCTCGGGGCTGGAAACACCATATATTTT
CASLGAGNTIYF
>NA|NA|TRBV27|TRBJ1-6
TGTGCCAGCAGTTTCTCGGGGAATCACTATAATTCACCCCTCCACTTT
CASSFSGNHYNSPLHF
>NA|once|TRBV29-1|TRBJ1-1
TGCAGCGTTGATGTACTGGTGGGCATCACTGAAGCTTTCTTT
CSVDVLVGITEAFF
>NA|NA|TRBV7-6|TRBJ2-7
TGTGCCAGCAGCTTGGACGGGGGATCGGGCGAGCAGTACTTC
CASSLDGGSGEQYF
>TRBD1|once|TRBV6-5|TRBJ2-7
TGTGCCAGCAGTTCCAGCACAGGGGTGCTCTCCTACGAGCAGTACTTC
CASSSSTGVLSYEQYF
>NA|NA|TRBV27|TRBJ2-1
TGTGCCAGCAGGGAACTAGCTTACAATGAGCAGTTCTTC
CASRELAYNEQFF
>NA|NA|TRBV7-9|TRBJ2-5
TGTGCCAGCAGCTTAGTAGGGGCTTGGGAGACCCAGTACTTC
CASSLVGAWETQYF
>NA|NA|TRBV4-1|TRBJ1-5
TGCGCCAGCAGCCAAGATGGAGGGGACTATCAGCCCCAGCATTTT
CASSQDGGDYQPQHF
>NA|NA|TRBV30|TRBJ1-3
TGTGCCTGGAGTGCTGGGCAGTCTGGAAACACCATATATTTT
CAWSAGQSGNTIYF
>TRBD2|once|TRBV5-1|TRBJ2-7
TGCGCCAGCACTTGGACTAGCGGGAGTCTCTACGAGCAGTACTTC
CASTWTSGSLYEQYF
>NA|NA|TRBV10-2|TRBJ1-2
TGCGCCAGCAGTGAGGAGGACATGACTAACTATGGCTACACCTTC
CASSEEDMTNYGYTF
>TRBD2|NA|TRBV10-1|TRBJ2-7
TGCGCCAGCAGTGATACAGCGGGAGTTTTCGACGAGCAGTACTTC
CASSDTAGVFDEQYF
>NA|NA|TRBV5-1|TRBJ2-7
TGCGCCAGCAGCGTAGGGGACACCTTCCGTTACGAGCAGTACTTC
CASSVGDTFRYEQYF
>NA|few|TRBV19|TRBJ1-5
TGTGCCAGTAGTATCTCTTCGCTTCCAGGGCCCGATCAGCCCCAGCATTTT
CASSISSLPGPDQPQHF
>TRBD2|few|TRBV9|TRBJ2-2
TGTGCCAGCAGCCCTCCATTGTCGGGGGGGCCCGGGGAGCTGTTTTTT
CASSPPLSGGPGELFF
>TRBD2|NA|TRBV5-4|TRBJ2-5
TGTGCCAGCAGCTTGCGGGGGGAGTGGGGGGAGACCCAGTACTTC
CASSLRGEWGETQYF
>TRBD2|NA|TRBV27|TRBJ2-1
TGTGCCAGCAGTTTTAGCGGGAGTACTAATGAGCAGTTCTTC
CASSFSGSTNEQFF
>NA|NA|TRBV11-3|TRBJ2-5
TGTGCCAGCAGCTTACGGGGGGCAGAGACCCAGTACTTC
CASSLRGAETQYF
>NA|NA|TRBV5-4|TRBJ2-1
TGTGCCAGCAGCGGGCCGGGGGACAATGAGCAGTTCTTC
CASSGPGDNEQFF
>NA|NA|TRBV7-6|TRBJ2-7
TGTGCCAGCAGCCGTTTGGACACGAACTGGTACGAGCAGTACTTC
CASSRLDTNWYEQYF
>NA|NA|TRBV9|TRBJ2-5
TGTGCCAGCAGCGTTAGCGGCTCCTCGACTGGGACCCAGTACTTC
CASSVSGSSTGTQYF